This T cell receptor (beta chain) was captured by sequencing in a study of control samples from healthy donors and cancer patients. Profiling relied on immunoSEQ multiplex PCR, and the TCRdb table lists in-frame clones only, not all of them. The table has about 100,000 clones, 80% to 90% seen once. V lost 1 base to trimming and J lost 3 bases; unmatched junction nucleotides: 4. CDR1 LGHDT and CDR2 YNNKEL come from the germline V gene (reference sequence). This CDR3 has 15 residues. The sequence was collected from a man aged 25 to 45 in good health. Source material: blood. This chain links TRBV3-1 (or the pseudogene TRBV3-2) with TRBJ2-7; 9 bases align to TRBD2. This chain's CDR3 is CASSQVAGVLYEQYF. The CDR3 DNA is TGTGCCAGCAGCCAAGTAGCGGGAGTTCTCTACGAGCAGTACTTC.